This entry concerns a single TCR beta chain. The antigen is undetermined. Individually, cDNA molecules had unique molecular identifiers attached to them. TCRdb passed the 5' RACE reads through MiXCR, listing each CDR3 protein once. Of some 88,000 distinct CDR3 sequences in the sample, 16% were seen once. These data are taken from a study of early T cells in non-severe SARS-CoV-2 infection. Overall study context: The input, bulk RNA from unsorted whole blood, was sequenced, and chains were unpaired. Findings and caveats of the study: Anti-spike CD8 specificities were favored by VDJdb matching, whose results missed private and CD4 specificities.

CDR3 size: 13 residues. V was pared by 7 bases and J by 7 bases, with 7 bases of the junction left unmatched. The receptor comes from an adult who was a healthcare worker with PCR-confirmed SARS-CoV-2 infection or an uninfected control (not recorded which). This specimen was whole blood, taken at baseline. The V call is TRBV12-3 or TRBV12-4, the J call TRBJ1-1, with TRBD1 matching over 9 bases. CDR3 sequence reads: CASTRQGEYEAFF. CDR3 sequence (DNA): TGTGCCAGCACCCGACAGGGGGAGTATGAAGCTTTCTTT.